Following are 29 T cell receptor beta chains from one sample sequenced in a study of blood T cells in healthy people across ages. It was with a sample-barcoded 5' primer and a J-beta primer mix that a second PCR of roughly 7 to 12 cycles was run. TCRdb used MiXCR to reprocess the 5' RACE reads, holding one entry per CDR3 protein. This repertoire shows nearly 800,000 distinct CDR3 sequences, around 50% found once; its top ten account for roughly 24%. The material sequenced was blood. These receptors all come from a man in his forties or fifties in good health.

The chain is built from TRBV29-1 and TRBJ2-1; a possible D gene is TRBD1 (5 bases). V was pared by 7 bases and J by 4 bases, with 8 bases between. Germline CDR1 and CDR2: SQVTM and ANQGSEA. The CDR3 runs 11 residues. The CDR3 sequence is CSGRQYNEQFF. The CDR3 DNA reads TGCAGCGGCCGACAGTACAATGAGCAGTTCTTC.

This clonotype occurred once. This chain joins TRBV12-3 or TRBV12-4 and TRBJ1-2, with D perhaps matching TRBD1 (5 bases). Trimming pared 8 bases from V and 6 bases from J, leaving 13 bases between. The CDR3 has 12 residues. The CDR3 sequence: CASGQGWDGYTF. The CDR3, as DNA: TGTGCCAGCGGCCAGGGATGGGATGGCTACACCTTC.

Of note for this clonotype: A junction end diverges from the germline sequence, so it may reflect a read error. The chain couples TRBV20-1 to TRBJ2-4; 8 bases map to TRBD2. The germline gives CDR1 DFQATT, CDR2 SNEGSKA (reference sequence). The CDR3 spans 15 residues. As DNA, the CDR3 is TGCAGTGCTATTATATCCGGGGGGGCCAAAAACATTCGGTACTTC. This encodes CSAIISGGAKNIRYF.

This chain connects TRBV7-6 to TRBJ2-7; a possible D gene is TRBD1 (7 bases). Trimming removed 0 bases from V and 3 bases from J, with 15 bases in between. The germline V gene encodes CDR1 SGHVS and CDR2 FNYEAQ. There are 16 residues in the CDR3. The CDR3 spells CASSLAAAGGLYEQYF. The CDR3 nucleotides are TGTGCCAGCAGCTTAGCAGCCGCAGGGGGACTCTACGAGCAGTACTTC.

A few counts support this clonotype. The rearrangement links TRBV7-6 to TRBJ2-1, with D uncertain. The assigned J gene may be wrong: the sequence end matches TRBJ2-7 better. The CDR3 is made up of 17 amino acids. CDR1 is SGHVS and CDR2 is FNYEAQ in the germline V gene. The CDR3 loop reads CASSLVSRRSSYNEQYF. CDR3 in DNA: TGTGCCAGCAGCTTAGTAAGTAGGCGAAGCTCCTACAATGAGCAGTACTTC.

As DNA, the CDR3 is TGTGCCAGCAGTGAATCGAGGAGCAATCAGCCCCAGCATTTT. It codes for CASSESRSNQPQHF. V usage is TRBV25-1 and J usage is TRBJ1-5; the D is unclear. The germline gives CDR1 MGHDK, CDR2 SYGVNS. The CDR3 consists of 14 residues. V was clipped by 1 base and J by 1 base, with 5 bases between them.

This chain links TRBV12-3 or TRBV12-4 with TRBJ2-4; perhaps TRBD1 as D (6 bases). CDR3 length: 16 amino acids. V lost 4 bases to trimming and J lost 6 bases, with 19 bases between them. CDR3 nucleotides: TGTGCCAGCAGTTGGGGACATCCTTTGGTCGGAAACATTCAGTACTTC. Amino acid sequence: CASSWGHPLVGNIQYF.

This chain joins TRBV28 and TRBJ2-5; D could derive from TRBD1 or TRBD2 (6 bases each). V was cut by 6 bases and J by 7 bases, with 24 bases left in between. Germline lookup yields CDR1 MDHEN and CDR2 SYDVKM. The CDR3 is 16 residues long. CDR3 region: CASSPRGGSTKGTQYF. CDR3 DNA sequence: TGTGCCAGCAGCCCCCGAGGGGGGAGCACTAAAGGGACCCAGTACTTC. The variable domain in full, completed from reference TRBV28 and TRBJ2-5, reads DVKVTQSSRYLVKRTGEKVFLECVQDMDHENMFWYRQDPGLGLRLIYFSYDVKMKEKGDIPEGYSVSREKKERFSLILESASTNQTSMYLCASSPRGGSTKGTQYFGPGTRLLVL.

This chain joins TRBV5-1 and TRBJ1-5, with TRBD1 as a possible D gene (6 bases). This CDR3 is 15 amino acids long. V lost 0 bases, J lost 3 bases, and 10 bases lay in between. From germline, CDR1 is SGHRS and CDR2 YFSETQ. CDR3 sequence (DNA): TGCGCCAGCAGCTTGGATGGACAGAACAATCAGCCCCAGCATTTT. The encoded protein is CASSLDGQNNQPQHF.

The J gene is TRBJ2-7, the V gene TRBV20-1; D is possibly TRBD2 (6 bases). Per the germline V gene, CDR1 is DFQATT and CDR2 is SNEGSKA (reference sequence). V lost 3 bases and J 4 bases, leaving 25 bases between the germline ends. This CDR3 contains 17 residues. The CDR3 DNA sequence: TGCAGTGCTAGGGAGGGAGGTGCCGGATTACCACTATACGAGCAGTACTTC. The encoded protein is CSAREGGAGLPLYEQYF.

The chain couples TRBV28 to TRBJ2-7; TRBD1 matches at 11 bases. This CDR3 contains 14 residues. Germline-derived CDR1 and CDR2 are MDHEN and SYDVKM. The V segment lost 8 bases and the J segment 1 base; nucleotides outside the gene matches: 4. The CDR3 DNA sequence: TGTGCCAGCGGGGACAGGGGGACGTCCTACGAGCAGTACTTC. Protein: CASGDRGTSYEQYF.

This chain links TRBV7-2 with TRBJ2-1; 7 positions match TRBD2. In germline, CDR1 is SGHTA, CDR2 FQGNSA. The CDR3 loop spans 14 amino acids. J gave up 4 bases and V 7 bases, and 7 bases lay outside the gene matches. The CDR3 loop reads CASTKGLQYNEQFF. Here the CDR3 DNA reads TGTGCCAGCACCAAGGGACTACAATACAATGAGCAGTTCTTC.

This clonotype was observed a few times. V gene TRBV28 combines with J gene TRBJ2-5; 8 bases align to TRBD2. The J segment lost 0 bases and the V segment lost 5 bases, leaving 11 bases of the junction unmatched. Germline values: CDR1 MDHEN, CDR2 SYDVKM. This CDR3 comprises 17 residues. The CDR3 DNA reads TGTGCCAGCAGTCTCTGGCCGGGCGGGGGGTACCAAGAGACCCAGTACTTC. Translating it yields CASSLWPGGGYQETQYF.

Within the sample, this clonotype is large. The V and J genes are TRBV4-1 and TRBJ2-2, with unresolved D. Germline V gene lookup returns CDR1 MGHRA and CDR2 YSYEKL. V was shortened by 5 bases and J by 3 bases, with 4 bases between the two germline ends. This CDR3 comprises 12 residues. CDR3: CASSAYTGELFF. CDR3 bases: TGCGCCAGCAGCGCGTACACCGGGGAGCTGTTTTTT.

The V call is TRBV4-3, the J call TRBJ2-3; D not certain. CDR1 is LGHNA, CDR2 YSLEER, per germline. With 4 bases removed from V and 5 bases from J, the gap between germline ends came to 25 bases. The CDR3 has 18 amino acids. CDR3 amino acids: CASSRRLESTVPGDTQYF. DNA for the CDR3: TGCGCCAGCAGCCGCCGGCTAGAGAGCACCGTTCCCGGAGATACGCAGTATTTT.

The gene calls are TRBV7-2 and TRBJ1-4; 10 bases align to TRBD1. J gave up 6 bases and V 4 bases, and 2 bases lay outside the gene matches. The CDR3 length is 14 residues. CDR1 is SGHTA and CDR2 is FQGNSA in the germline V gene. CDR3 region: CASSWDRGDEKLFF. For the CDR3, the DNA is TGTGCCAGCAGCTGGGACAGGGGTGATGAAAAACTGTTTTTT. The full variable domain, in which reference TRBV7-2 and TRBJ1-4 provide the parts outside the CDR3, is GAGVSQSPSNKVTEKGKDVELRCDPISGHTALYWYRQSLGQGLEFLIYFQGNSAPDKSGLPSDRFSAERTGGSVSTLTIQRTQQEDSAVYLCASSWDRGDEKLFFGSGTQLSVL.

The J gene is TRBJ1-2, the V gene TRBV10-3; D gene ambiguous. The germline V gene has CDR1 ENHRY and CDR2 SYGVKD. The CDR3 sequence is 13 residues long. Trimming took 3 bases from V and 6 from J, leaving 11 bases between them. The CDR3 loop reads CAISDPRLDGYTF. The CDR3 nucleotides are TGTGCCATCAGTGACCCCCGGTTAGATGGCTACACCTTC.

This clonotype occurred a few times. J is TRBJ2-4 and V is TRBV29-1, with TRBD2 matching 8 bases. The ends lost 2 bases at V and 7 bases at J; junction bases unmatched: 10. The CDR3 is 15 residues long. Germline V gene data show CDR1 as SQVTM and CDR2 as ANQGSEA. The CDR3 bases are TGCAGCGTTGAAATCGCGGGGGGCCGGAGGAACATTCAGTACTTC. Residues: CSVEIAGGRRNIQYF. The full variable domain, rest sourced from reference TRBV29-1 and TRBJ2-4, is SAVISQKPSRDICQRGTSLTIQCQVDSQVTMMFWYRQQPGQSLTLIATANQGSEATYESGFVIDKFPISRPNLTFSTLTVSNMSPEDSSIYLCSVEIAGGRRNIQYFGAGTRLSVL.

This clonotype came up a few times. The chain joins TRBV5-1 to TRBJ2-5; possibly TRBD1 for D (5 bases). V was trimmed by 5 bases and J by 2 bases, leaving 13 bases between them. The CDR3 extends over 14 amino acids. Germline assignment: CDR1 SGHRS and CDR2 YFSETQ. CDR3 DNA sequence: TGCGCCAGCAGAAAAGACAGCCTACAAGAGACCCAGTACTTC. The encoded protein is CASRKDSLQETQYF.

This clonotype was counted only a few times. This chain links TRBV6-5 with TRBJ2-1, with 8 bases fitting TRBD2. The V gene's germline CDR1 is MNHEY and CDR2 SVGAGI. V trimming: 6 bases; J trimming: 3 bases; junction bases outside the gene matches: 7. CDR3 length: 15 amino acids. The CDR3 sequence: CASSPFGTSYNEQFF. Written as DNA, the CDR3 is TGTGCCAGCAGCCCCTTTGGGACTAGCTACAATGAGCAGTTCTTC.

This chain joins TRBV7-2 and TRBJ1-2, with D perhaps TRBD1 (5 bases). Trimming removed 4 bases at V and 8 bases at J, with 17 bases between. This CDR3 spans 14 amino acids. Germline V gene lookup returns CDR1 SGHTA and CDR2 FQGNSA. The chain's CDR3 is CASSSAQGAGGYTF. In DNA, the CDR3 is TGTGCCAGCAGCTCGGCACAAGGGGCAGGCGGCTACACCTTC. The full variable domain, in which reference TRBV7-2 and TRBJ1-2 provide the parts outside the CDR3, is GAGVSQSPSNKVTEKGKDVELRCDPISGHTALYWYRQSLGQGLEFLIYFQGNSAPDKSGLPSDRFSAERTGGSVSTLTIQRTQQEDSAVYLCASSSAQGAGGYTFGSGTRLTVV.

The chain has TRBV28 and TRBJ2-5, with D perhaps TRBD1 (7 bases). Looked up from germline, CDR1 is MDHEN and CDR2 is SYDVKM. V was shortened by 5 bases and J by 7 bases, with 17 bases between the two germline ends. The CDR3 is 14 amino acids. CDR3 residues: CASSLTGTAGTQYF. The CDR3 DNA reads as TGTGCCAGCAGTCTTACCGGGACAGCGGGGACCCAGTACTTC.

The chain links TRBV11-2 to TRBJ1-4; D is perhaps TRBD1 (5 bases). Germline V gene lookup returns CDR1 SGHAT and CDR2 FQNNGV. This CDR3 region has 13 residues. V was shortened by 5 bases and J by 12 bases, with 16 bases between the two germline ends. This CDR3 reads CASSPGQGGQLFF. The CDR3 nucleotides read TGTGCCAGCAGCCCAGGGCAGGGAGGGCAACTGTTTTTT.

This clonotype was seen just once. The J gene is TRBJ2-7, the V gene TRBV28, with D possibly TRBD2 on 7 matching bases. This CDR3 is built from 16 residues. Germline V gives CDR1 MDHEN, CDR2 SYDVKM. Trimming cost V 3 bases and J 6 bases, with 21 bases left between them. The CDR3, as DNA: TGTGCCAGCAGTTTGTTTACCCTGAGGGGGGGACCCGAGCAGTACTTC. It specifies CASSLFTLRGGPEQYF.

This chain links TRBV20-1 with TRBJ2-1, with 7 bases aligning to TRBD2. The CDR3 has 13 residues. V gave up 6 bases and J gave up 4 bases; unmatched junction bases: 6. Germline lookup yields CDR1 DFQATT and CDR2 SNEGSKA (reference sequence). CDR3 amino acids: CSAGREPYNEQFF. The CDR3 region has the DNA TGCAGTGCGGGGCGGGAGCCTTACAATGAGCAGTTCTTC.

Only a few counts were recorded for this clonotype. This chain links TRBV12-3 or TRBV12-4 with TRBJ1-4, with D perhaps TRBD1 (5 bases). The CDR3 has 16 amino acids. The V gene lost 2 bases and the J gene lost 4 bases, with 14 bases spanning the gap. CDR3 sequence reads: CASSLRGAIGNEKLFF. The CDR3 region has the DNA TGTGCCAGCAGTTTAAGGGGCGCCATTGGTAATGAAAAACTGTTTTTT.

Remarks on this clonotype: Relative to the germline gene, one junction end is altered; a read error may explain this. The chain is built from TRBV4-1 and TRBJ2-5; TRBD2 might be the D (6 bases). The J call may be in error: the DNA end matches TRBJ2-7 better. This CDR3 contains 15 residues. CDR1 is MGHRA and CDR2 is YSYEKL in the germline V gene. CDR3 sequence: CASRQDGISGFEQYF. DNA for the CDR3: TGCGCCAGCAGGCAAGATGGGATTAGCGGTTTCGAGCAGTACTTC.

The gene calls are TRBV20-1 and TRBJ2-3; D unclear. Looked up from germline, CDR1 is DFQATT and CDR2 is SNEGSKA (reference sequence). This CDR3 is built from 11 residues. The CDR3 spells CSPMRSDTQYF. In nucleotides, the CDR3 is TGCAGCCCTATGAGGAGCGATACGCAGTATTTT.

The chain is built from TRBV6-1 and TRBJ2-5; tentative D call: TRBD1 (7 bases). This CDR3 region has 15 residues. From germline, CDR1 is MNHNS and CDR2 SASEGT. V was trimmed by 3 bases and J by 1 base, leaving 12 bases between them. CDR3 in DNA: TGTGCCAGCAGTGATCCAGGGGGGTCCCAAGAGACCCAGTACTTC. Translated, it gives CASSDPGGSQETQYF.